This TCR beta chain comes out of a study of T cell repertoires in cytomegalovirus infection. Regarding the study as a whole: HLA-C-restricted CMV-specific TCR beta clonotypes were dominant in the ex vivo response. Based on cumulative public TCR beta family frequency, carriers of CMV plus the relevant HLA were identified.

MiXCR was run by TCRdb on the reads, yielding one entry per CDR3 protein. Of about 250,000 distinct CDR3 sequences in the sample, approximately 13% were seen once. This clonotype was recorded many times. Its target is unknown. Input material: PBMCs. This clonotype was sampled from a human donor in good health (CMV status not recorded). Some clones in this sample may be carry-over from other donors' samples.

The CDR3: CASSMRPDPRTGELFF. CDR3 sequence (DNA): TGTGCCAGTAGTATGCGGCCAGACCCGAGGACCGGGGAGCTGTTTTTT. The gene calls are TRBV19 and TRBJ2-2; D is ambiguous. The CDR3 is 16 residues long. Germline CDR1 is LNHDA and CDR2 is SQIVND (reference sequence). The V end was cut by 3 bases, the J end by 5 bases, with 16 bases between.